This T cell receptor (beta chain) was retrieved from a study of cytomegalovirus exposure and HLA in healthy donors. Study overall: Most donors, roughly 77% of a few hundred genotyped, fell in the Caucasian-associated ancestry cluster. Study-wide points: The authors confirmed in vitro that a few CMV-associated chains were specific for CMV antigens. HLA allele associations emerged for 15,000 to 20,000 TCR beta sequences in a later analysis, at 0.05 false discovery rate.

This clone has just a few counts. The antigen remains undetermined. The primer mix had 60 Vbeta and 13 Jbeta primers. Method: immunoSEQ multiplex PCR; TCRdb's copy keeps in-frame clones and lacks some. Of about 130,000 clones listed, around two thirds are singletons. The V segment lost 9 bases and the J segment 2 bases; nucleotides outside the gene matches: 10. The CDR3 has 16 residues. CDR1 ENHRY and CDR2 SYGVKD come from the germline V gene. The clonotype originates from a woman in her 40s in good health and CMV-seronegative. J is TRBJ1-1 and V is TRBV10-3; 12 bases map to TRBD1. Sample: PBMCs. CDR3 in amino acids: CAISPGQGALNTEAFF. The DNA for the CDR3 is TGTGCCATATCACCGGGACAGGGGGCCCTAAACACTGAAGCTTTCTTT.